This T cell receptor (beta chain) came from a study of a mutant IDH1 vaccine in newly diagnosed glioma. Study in general: Patients arrived already treated with radiotherapy, temozolomide, or both, most having had both.

In germline, CDR1 is MNHNS, CDR2 SASEGT. The length of the CDR3 is 13 residues. The germline V and J ends were trimmed by 7 bases and 10 bases, with 19 bases remaining between them. Data came from immunoSEQ multiplex PCR; TCRdb stores just in-frame clones and leaves some out. Of 85,000 to 100,000 clones in the sample, over 75% were seen once. About this clone itself: What it binds is not known.

The time point was: baseline, week 1 (first vaccination visit). The treatment denotes: pre-vaccination baseline after standard-of-care therapy. Study-wide findings and caveats: A vaccine-induced immune response developed in about 93% of the patients. Pseudoprogression showed no apparent link to changes in top peripheral T cell clonotypes.

Here the sequenced sample was PBMCs, taken from a glioma patient treated with radiotherapy, temozolomide or both. The chain employs TRBV6-1 and TRBJ1-1, with a possible D match to TRBD1 (6 bases). This sequence was found in a man in his forties with glioma. The CDR3 reads CASTPDRTGGAFF. Here the CDR3 DNA reads TGTGCCAGCACCCCTGACAGGACCGGGGGAGCTTTCTTT.